This T cell receptor beta chain was profiled in a study of Ad26.COV2.S vaccination and SARS-CoV-2 variants. Study at large: Ad26.COV2.S given intramuscularly, once or twice 56 days apart.

Study-wide results and caveats: It was reported that spike-specific CD8+ and CD4+ T cell responses were substantially broad after vaccination. Greater spike-specific TCR breadth was seen in vaccine recipients than in placebo recipients.

Sequenced by immunoSEQ multiplex PCR; TCRdb stores in-frame clones only, minus some. The profile shows around 350,000 clones, approximately 85% of them singletons. The CDR3 loop spans 17 amino acids. V gave up 4 bases and J gave up 0 bases, with 16 bases separating them. Germline loops: CDR1 SGDLS, CDR2 YYNGEE. A word on this clone: The antigen remains unidentified.

Treatment here: roughly 20 received Ad26.COV2.S at low or high dose, single or two shots; roughly five received placebo; per-sample allocation not given. Specimen acquisition occurred on day 63 following the initial vaccine or placebo injection. Sequencing used peripheral blood, obtained in a trial of Ad26.COV2.S vaccine versus placebo. This TCR derives from a person between 18 and 65 years old who received the Ad26.COV2.S COVID-19 vaccine or a placebo. The V and J genes are TRBV9 and TRBJ2-2; perhaps TRBD2 as D (5 bases). Written as DNA, the CDR3 is TGTGCCAGCAGCCCATCCCCCGGGGATACGAACACCGGGGAGCTGTTTTTT. Protein sequence: CASSPSPGDTNTGELFF.